This T cell receptor (beta chain) was profiled in a study of blood T cells in healthy people across ages. Study conclusions and caveats: With donor CMV status unknown, expanded clonotype changes were possibly confounded. Researchers judged that diversity estimates from one million T cells fell short of true values.

About this clonotype itself: Its antigen remains unidentified.

This CDR3 comprises 15 residues. J lost 11 bases, V lost 1 base, and 10 bases had no gene match. Looked up from germline, CDR1 is SGHDN and CDR2 is FVKESK. For every donor, a draw yielded about 10 milliliters of peripheral blood. A second about 7 to 11 cycle PCR used barcoded and J-beta primers. The template-switch adaptor, which had 12 random nucleotides, put a tag on each cDNA molecule. TCRdb reanalysed the 5' RACE reads using MiXCR and keeps one entry per CDR3 protein. Among over a million distinct CDR3 sequences listed, more than 35% were seen once. The clonotype was recovered from an older woman in good health. The V gene is TRBV14, the J gene TRBJ2-5, with TRBD2 matching 10 bases. Specimen: blood. CDR3: CASSQAPSGRFEQYF. CDR3 nucleotides: TGTGCCAGCAGCCAAGCCCCTAGCGGGAGATTTGAGCAGTACTTC. Drawing the rest from reference TRBV14 and TRBJ2-5, the complete variable domain is EAGVTQFPSHSVIEKGQTVTLRCDPISGHDNLYWYRRVMGKEIKFLLHFVKESKQDESGMPNNRFLAERTGGTYSTLKVQPAELEDSGVYFCASSQAPSGRFEQYFGPGTRLLVL.